Below are 5 T cell receptor beta chains sequenced from a single sample in a study of T cells in Graves' hyperthyroidism and ophthalmopathy. Researchers took RNA transcripts and amplified the TCR beta CDR3 regions from them. The TCR CDR3 first-round RT-PCR relied on the HTBI primer set. TCRdb analysed the multiplex PCR reads with MiXCR anew, one entry per CDR3 protein. This sample has some 800,000 distinct CDR3 sequences; roughly 37% occur once, and the top ten carry about 9%. Sequenced: blood. The receptor source for this set is a man aged 18-30 years with Graves' hyperthyroidism.

V usage is TRBV7-9 and J usage is TRBJ2-2, with 13 bases identical to TRBD2. Per germline, CDR1 SEHNR and CDR2 FQNEAQ (reference sequence). The V gene end was trimmed by 4 bases and the J gene end by 4 bases; junction bases not matched to a gene: 3. The CDR3 is made up of 16 amino acids. DNA of the CDR3: TGTGCCAGCAGCTCGACTAGCGGGGGGCTCACCGGGGAGCTGTTTTTT. Protein: CASSSTSGGLTGELFF. Full variable domain (missing parts from reference TRBV7-9 and TRBJ2-2): DTGVSQNPRHKITKRGQNVTFRCDPISEHNRLYWYRQTLGQGPEFLTYFQNEAQLEKSRLLSDRFSAERPKGSFSTLEIQRTEQGDSAMYLCASSSTSGGLTGELFFGEGSRLTVL.

The chain is built from TRBV5-1 and TRBJ2-7; no definite D call. This CDR3 comprises 13 residues. Trimming removed 4 bases at V and 9 bases at J, with 17 bases between. Germline V lookup: CDR1 SGHRS, CDR2 YFSETQ. Written as DNA, the CDR3 is TGCGCCAGCAGCGCCGGAAGTAACGATCGGCAGTACTTC. Amino acid sequence: CASSAGSNDRQYF.

This chain joins TRBV19 and TRBJ2-7; perhaps TRBD2 as D (5 bases). V was clipped by 9 bases and J by 6 bases, with 15 bases between them. The CDR3 totals 12 residues. The germline V gene has CDR1 LNHDA and CDR2 SQIVND (reference sequence). The CDR3 bases are TGTGCCAGCCGAGGACCGGCGGGCGAGCAGTACTTC. Amino acids: CASRGPAGEQYF.

J is TRBJ1-1 and V is TRBV25-1; 11 nucleotides align to TRBD1. The V segment lost 1 base and the J segment 10 bases; nucleotides outside the gene matches: 11. Germline V lookup: CDR1 MGHDK, CDR2 SYGVNS. The CDR3 is 16 residues long. The CDR3 loop reads CASSESPGQGGAVAFF. For the CDR3, the DNA is TGTGCCAGCAGTGAATCCCCGGGACAGGGGGGCGCTGTAGCTTTCTTT.

This clonotype has just a few counts. The chain links TRBV28 to TRBJ2-5; 9 bases align to TRBD1. Germline CDR1 reads MDHEN; CDR2 reads SYDVKM. Losses at the gene ends were 3 bases for V and 5 bases for J; bases not matched to a gene: 13. This CDR3 region has 17 residues. CDR3 sequence (DNA): TGTGCCAGCAGTTTCCCACCTACGGACAGGGGAGTGGAGACCCAGTACTTC. Translating it yields CASSFPPTDRGVETQYF.